Detailed here is one TCR beta chain. Antigen: not known. The germline CDR1 and CDR2 sequences are SQVTM and ANQGSEA. This CDR3 has 15 residues. V was clipped by 6 bases and J by 4 bases, with 20 bases between them. This sample was included in a study of regulatory T cells in long-lasting Graves disease. General study findings and limits: Persistent patients shared 2,741 public clonotypes among themselves. Newly diagnosed patients shared fewer, at under 1,000.

Time point: newly diagnosed GD, antithyroid drugs for less than 3 months. Preparation of the TCR library used RNA extracted from PBMCs. Library construction for TCR beta used iRepertoire HTBI primers and Arm-PCR of CDR3 regions. MiXCR, applied by TCRdb to the multiplex PCR reads, yields one record per CDR3 protein. The table records about 620,000 distinct CDR3 sequences, 16% of them present only once. These same records also appear under a second study, on T cells in Graves' hyperthyroidism and ophthalmopathy. That work contributes: In making diagnoses, clinical symptoms, serum thyroxine and TRAb, thyroid ultrasound and orbital computed tomography were all used. A 13 V-J signature model discriminated ophthalmopathy versus stable hyperthyroidism.

The chain is built from TRBV29-1 and TRBJ2-3; the D is unclear. The source material was peripheral blood mononuclear cells (PBMCs), sampled at new diagnosis, from a patient treated with antithyroid drugs. This sequence was found in a woman in her 30s with Graves disease. In DNA form, the CDR3 reads TGCAGCGTCAAGTGGGCATCAGTTGGGTCAGATACGCAGTATTTT. Translation gives CSVKWASVGSDTQYF.